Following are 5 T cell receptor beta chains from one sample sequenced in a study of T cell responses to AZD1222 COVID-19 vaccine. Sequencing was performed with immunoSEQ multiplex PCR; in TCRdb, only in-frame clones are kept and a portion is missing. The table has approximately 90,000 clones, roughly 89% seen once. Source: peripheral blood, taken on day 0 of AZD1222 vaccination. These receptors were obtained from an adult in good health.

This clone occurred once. CDR3: CAARTSGNNEQFF. In nucleotides, the CDR3 is TGTGCCGCGAGGACTAGCGGAAACAATGAGCAGTTCTTC. The V call is TRBV6-5, the J call TRBJ2-1, with 10 bases fitting TRBD2. From germline, CDR1 is MNHEY and CDR2 SVGAGI. The trim removed 11 bases at V and 5 bases at J, leaving 6 bases unmatched. This CDR3 is 13 amino acids long.

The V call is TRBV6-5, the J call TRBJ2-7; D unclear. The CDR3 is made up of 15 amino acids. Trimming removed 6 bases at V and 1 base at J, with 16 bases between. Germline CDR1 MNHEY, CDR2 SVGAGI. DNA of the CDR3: TGTGCCAGCAGAAAAACGGACGGCGCTTCCTACGAGCAGTACTTC. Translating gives CASRKTDGASYEQYF.

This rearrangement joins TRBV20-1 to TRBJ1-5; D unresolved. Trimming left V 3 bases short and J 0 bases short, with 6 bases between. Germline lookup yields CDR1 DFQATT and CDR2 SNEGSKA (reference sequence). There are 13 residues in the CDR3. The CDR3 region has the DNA TGCAGTGCTAGTGGGGATAGCAATCAGCCCCAGCATTTT. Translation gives CSASGDSNQPQHF.

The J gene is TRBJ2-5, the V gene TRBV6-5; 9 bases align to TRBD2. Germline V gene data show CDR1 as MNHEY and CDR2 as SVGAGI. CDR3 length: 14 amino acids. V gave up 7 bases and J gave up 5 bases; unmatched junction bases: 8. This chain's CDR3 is CASKVSGGYETQYF. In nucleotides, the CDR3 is TGTGCCAGCAAAGTGAGCGGGGGGTATGAGACCCAGTACTTC.

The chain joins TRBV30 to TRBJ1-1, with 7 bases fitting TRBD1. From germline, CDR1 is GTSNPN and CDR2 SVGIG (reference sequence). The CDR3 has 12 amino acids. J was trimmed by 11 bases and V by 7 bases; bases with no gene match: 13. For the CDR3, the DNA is TGTGCCTTACAGGGGCCGGTCTTAGGCGCTTTCTTT. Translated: CALQGPVLGAFF.